The clone carrying this T cell receptor beta chain was seen a single time. CDR1 is SGHTA and CDR2 is FQGNSA in the germline V gene. Trimming pared 5 bases from V and 10 bases from J, leaving 21 bases between. The CDR3 length is 14 residues. The data belong to a study of blood T cell repertoires in COVID-19. Turning to the study itself: T cells, B-cell-depleted T cells, or PBMCs supplied cDNA or gDNA.

TCRdb keeps only in-frame clones here, not all; method: immunoSEQ multiplex PCR. The data show 100,000 or so clones, about 88% seen once. Sequencing was carried out using peripheral blood. The sequence was collected from a woman aged 60 to 75 with acute or convalescent COVID-19. The V gene is TRBV7-2, the J gene TRBJ2-7, with unresolved D. The CDR3 here is CASSDTVDGPSQYF. The CDR3 nucleotides are TGTGCCAGCAGCGACACAGTAGACGGTCCGAGTCAGTACTTC.